The entry below describes one TCR beta chain. Antigen specificity is unknown. The assay was immunoSEQ multiplex PCR, and TCRdb's table has in-frame clones only and misses some. The table includes tens of thousands of clones, 85% detected once. The data derive from a study of OX40 agonist ivuxolimab in advanced cancers. General study points: There were, on average, more expanded clones in CD8+ T cells than in CD4+.

With 6 bases removed from V and 2 bases from J, the gap between germline ends came to 10 bases. CDR1 is ENHRY, CDR2 SYGVKD, per germline. This CDR3 has 14 amino acids. Here the sequenced sample was CD4+ or CD8+ T cells sorted from blood, taken in a trial of the OX40 agonist ivuxolimab. This clonotype originated in an adult with an advanced solid tumor such as melanoma, head and neck, liver or kidney cancer. The rearrangement links TRBV10-3 to TRBJ2-2, with a weak D call TRBD1 (6 bases). The CDR3 nucleotides are TGTGCCATCAGCAGACAGGTCAACACCGGGGAGCTGTTTTTT. This encodes CAISRQVNTGELFF.